This T cell receptor beta chain was documented in a study of blood T cell repertoires in COVID-19. The protocol was immunoSEQ multiplex PCR, while the TCRdb copy is restricted to in-frame clones and leaves out a portion. The sample lists 270,000 or so clones; about 89% were seen once. The material sequenced was peripheral blood. This clonotype originated in a man aged 35 to 55 with active or convalescent COVID-19.

In nucleotides, the CDR3 is TGTGCCACCAGTGGAACAGGGTTAGCGGGCACCGGGGAGCTGTTTTTT. It translates to CATSGTGLAGTGELFF. The chain is built from TRBV24-1 and TRBJ2-2; weak D call: TRBD2 (7 bases). The CDR3 contains 16 residues. The germline V and J ends were trimmed by 5 bases and 4 bases, with 16 bases remaining between them. Germline CDR1 and CDR2: KGHDR and SFDVKD.